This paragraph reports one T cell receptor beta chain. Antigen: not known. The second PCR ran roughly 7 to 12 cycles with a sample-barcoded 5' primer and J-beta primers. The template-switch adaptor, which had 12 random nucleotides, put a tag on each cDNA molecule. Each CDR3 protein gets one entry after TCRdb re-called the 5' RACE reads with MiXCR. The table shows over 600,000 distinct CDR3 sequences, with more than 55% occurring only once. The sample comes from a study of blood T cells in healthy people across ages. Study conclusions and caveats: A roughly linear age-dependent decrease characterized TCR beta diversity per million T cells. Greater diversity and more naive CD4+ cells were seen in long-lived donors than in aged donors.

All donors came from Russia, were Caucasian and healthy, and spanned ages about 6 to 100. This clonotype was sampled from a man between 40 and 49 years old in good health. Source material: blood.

As DNA, the CDR3 is TGCGCCAGCAGCGTGGAACTGCGATACAATGAGCAGTTCTTC. The encoded protein is CASSVELRYNEQFF. The chain links TRBV5-1 to TRBJ2-1; no clear D. Deletions cut 4 bases from V and 4 bases from J, with 12 bases between. The CDR3 length is 14 residues. Germline V gene sequence: CDR1 SGHRS, CDR2 YFSETQ.